The 17 T cell receptor beta chains below all came from one sample that was sequenced in a study of T cells in women clearing cervical HPV infection. Using immunoSEQ multiplex PCR, the repertoire was profiled, and TCRdb retains in-frame clones only, with some absent. Recorded for this sample: some 25,000 clones. Sequences were obtained from blood buffy coat. These receptors all stem from a woman aged 18 to 75 with a cervical HPV16 infection that either progressed to CIN3+ or cleared (not recorded which).

Turning to this clone: The sequenced fragment ends 3 residues before the CDR3 boundary, so the rest is inferred from the germline J gene. This chain connects TRBV6-1 to TRBJ2-7; the match to TRBD1 covers 8 bases. V dropped 3 bases and J dropped 6; count of bases not matched to a gene: 7. The CDR3 totals 14 residues. The germline gives CDR1 MNHNS, CDR2 SASEGT. The part of the CDR3 DNA that was read is TGTGCCAGCAGTGAGCAGGACAGGGCCCGCGAG. It specifies CASSEQDRARE. The entire CDR3 protein reads CASSEQDRAREQYF.

Concerning this clone: The CDR3 is cut off 3 residues early in the read; its end comes from the germline J gene. The V and J genes are TRBV29-1 and TRBJ2-7, with TRBD2 matching 8 bases. This CDR3 comprises 12 residues. Trimming cost V 7 bases and J 6 bases; bases outside gene matches: 8. Germline lookup yields CDR1 SQVTM and CDR2 ANQGSEA. CDR3 residues: CSGGHREGEQYF. The CDR3 DNA, read in part, is TGCAGCGGGGGACACCGGGAGGGCGAG.

A note on this clone: The read is 3 residues too short to cover the CDR3 end, so that end is filled in from the germline J gene. The genes are TRBV19 and TRBJ1-1; TRBD1 aligns across 8 bases. Germline V gives CDR1 LNHDA, CDR2 SQIVND (reference sequence). CDR3 length: 13 amino acids. The V and J ends lost 6 bases and 7 bases, in that order; junction bases with no gene match: 7. Partial CDR3 DNA: TGTGCCAGTAGACCGACAGGGGCAATTGAA. Translated, it gives CASRPTGAIE. The whole CDR3 sequence reads CASRPTGAIEAFF.

CDR3 DNA (partial): TGTGCCAGCAGCCCAGGACTAGCGAACACCGGGGAG. Protein product: CASSPGLANTGE. In full, the CDR3 is CASSPGLANTGELFF. The gene calls are TRBV5-4 and TRBJ2-2; TRBD2 aligns across 7 bases. The read ends 3 residues early relative to the CDR3; the germline J gene fills the gap. From germline, CDR1 is SGHNT and CDR2 YYREEE (reference sequence). The CDR3 has 15 amino acids. J was trimmed by 0 bases and V by 4 bases; bases with no gene match: 3.

Of note for this clone: The CDR3 is cut off 3 residues early in the read; its end comes from the germline J gene. The chain is built from TRBV7-3 and TRBJ1-6; 7 nucleotides line up with TRBD1. In germline, CDR1 is SGHTA, CDR2 FQGTGA. Unmatched junction bases numbered 11, after V lost 1 base and J lost 8 bases. The CDR3 loop spans 17 amino acids. CDR3 residues: CASSLMDDRDADSPLHF. CDR3 DNA (partial): TGTGCCAGCAGCTTAATGGATGACAGGGATGCGGATTCACCC.

In the case of this clone: The DNA ends 3 residues before the CDR3 does, and the rest of the CDR3 is filled in from the germline J gene. J is TRBJ2-2 and V is TRBV7-6; tentatively, D is TRBD2 (7 bases). CDR1 is SGHVS, CDR2 FNYEAQ, per germline. CDR3 size: 15 residues. The chain's CDR3 is CASSLNRGGNEKLFF. The CDR3 DNA, read in part, is TGTGCCAGCAGCTTAAATAGGGGGGGGAATGAAAAG.

As for this clone: The CDR3 is cut off 3 residues early in the read; its end comes from the germline J gene. The V gene is TRBV7-2, the J gene TRBJ2-2, with 8 bases aligning to TRBD1. This CDR3 has 15 amino acids. CDR1 SGHTA and CDR2 FQGNSA come from the germline V gene. V was clipped by 5 bases and J by 3 bases; unmatched bases: 5. The DNA read from the CDR3 is TGTGCCAGCAGCCCCCAGGGGGCAGACACCGGGGAG. Translation: CASSPQGADTGE. The entire CDR3 protein is CASSPQGADTGELFF.

With respect to this clone: The CDR3 goes on 3 residues after the read ends, and that part is filled in from the germline J gene. V usage is TRBV19 and J usage is TRBJ1-2; D is unresolved. CDR1 is LNHDA, CDR2 SQIVND, per germline (reference sequence). The CDR3 covers 13 residues. V lost 6 bases and J 2 bases, leaving 10 bases between the germline ends. The CDR3 protein is CASSPPVNYGYTF. The CDR3 DNA, read in part, is TGTGCCAGTAGCCCCCCAGTGAACTATGGC.

The covered CDR3 bases are TGTGCCAGCAGCGTTTACTTCTGGTGGTTTGGCGACAGGGTTAATTCACCC. Its translation is CASSVYFWWFGDRVNSP. The whole CDR3 protein is CASSVYFWWFGDRVNSPLHF. This chain uses TRBV9 with TRBJ1-6; 7 positions agree with TRBD1. The read terminates 3 residues ahead of where the CDR3 ends, so the germline J gene completes it. Trimming removed 2 bases from V and 6 bases from J; junction bases left unmatched: 20. This CDR3 spans 20 amino acids. Germline CDR1 and CDR2: SGDLS and YYNGEE.

Points on this clone: The CDR3 extends 3 residues past the end of the read, so its final part is completed from the germline J gene. The rearrangement uses TRBV5-1 and TRBJ2-7; D might be TRBD2 (6 bases). Germline V gene lookup returns CDR1 SGHRS and CDR2 YFSETQ. The CDR3 totals 14 residues. With 6 bases removed from V and 4 bases from J, the gap between germline ends came to 17 bases. The CDR3 spells CASTLGGPYYEQYF. CDR3 bases read: TGCGCCAGCACGTTAGGAGGGCCATATTACGAG. The full variable domain, its missing parts supplied by reference TRBV5-1 and TRBJ2-7, is KAGVTQTPRYLIKTRGQQVTLSCSPISGHRSVSWYQQTPGQGLQFLFEYFSETQRNKGNFPGRFSGRQFSNSRSEMNVSTLELGDSALYLCASTLGGPYYEQYFGPGTRLTVT.

Comments on this clone: The CDR3 is cut off 3 residues early in the read; its end comes from the germline J gene. The rearrangement joins TRBV6-1 to TRBJ1-2; tentatively, D is TRBD1 (6 bases). The CDR3 is 15 residues long. The germline gives CDR1 MNHNS, CDR2 SASEGT. The chain's CDR3 is CASSEASGGTDTYTF. The CDR3 DNA, read in part, is TGTGCCAGCAGTGAAGCTAGCGGGGGCACAGATACC.

The DNA read from the CDR3 is TGTGCCATCAATTCCGGACTAGCGGGGGGGAATGAG. This encodes CAINSGLAGGNE. The entire CDR3 protein reads CAINSGLAGGNEQFF. This rearrangement joins TRBV10-3 to TRBJ2-1; TRBD2 matches at 15 bases. The CDR3 is cut off 3 residues early in the read; its end comes from the germline J gene. V shed 7 bases and J 7 bases; nucleotides not matched to a gene: 5. The CDR3 is 15 residues long. Germline CDR1 and CDR2: ENHRY and SYGVKD.

This CDR3 reads CASRYSGGYTDTQYF. The sequenced CDR3 bases are TGTGCCAGCAGGTATAGCGGGGGGTACACAGATACG. The rearrangement links TRBV6-2 or TRBV6-3 to TRBJ2-3; TRBD2 agrees at 10 bases. The CDR3 end falls 3 residues outside the read, so it is completed with the germline J gene. Germline CDR1 is MNHEY and CDR2 is SVGEGT. Trimming at V came to 6 bases and at J to 2 bases, leaving 5 bases not matched to a gene. The CDR3 covers 15 residues.

As for this clone: The read ends 3 residues before the CDR3 terminus; that terminus is restored from the germline J gene. V gene TRBV7-3 combines with J gene TRBJ1-1; D gene unclear. CDR3 size: 12 residues. Germline CDR1 SGHTA, CDR2 FQGTGA. The CDR3 bases that were read are TGTGCCAGCAGTCGCGGGGAAGATACG. It specifies CASSRGEDT. The full CDR3 protein is CASSRGEDTAFF.

Notes on this clone: The CDR3 end is not reached by the read, which stops 3 residues before it; the germline J gene fills it in. The V call is TRBV20-1, the J call TRBJ1-1, with TRBD1 matching over 7 bases. The CDR3 has 12 residues. The germline CDR1 and CDR2 sequences are DFQATT and SNEGSKA (reference sequence). The CDR3 region is CSAAQGDLAAFF. Partial CDR3 DNA: TGCAGTGCTGCGCAGGGGGATTTGGCA.

As for this clone: The read ends 3 residues shy of where the CDR3 ends; the end is completed using the germline J gene. The V gene is TRBV6-2 or TRBV6-3, the J gene TRBJ2-4, with 7 bases lining up with TRBD1. The CDR3 runs 13 residues. Germline CDR1 MNHEY, CDR2 SVGEGT. The CDR3 protein is CASSYTTGPGQYF. CDR3 DNA, as far as it was read: TGTGCCAGCAGTTACACGACAGGGCCTGGT.

Of note for this clone: The CDR3 end falls 3 residues outside the read, so it is completed with the germline J gene. The genes are TRBV7-9 and TRBJ1-2; D is possibly TRBD1 (5 bases). The CDR3 is made up of 14 amino acids. The germline CDR1 and CDR2 sequences are SEHNR and FQNEAQ (reference sequence). The chain's CDR3 is CASSLHGAGESYTF. The covered CDR3 bases are TGTGCCAGCAGCTTACACGGGGCGGGGGAGAGC.